The entry below gives a single T cell receptor (beta chain) sequence along with its context. The protocol was immunoSEQ multiplex PCR, while the TCRdb copy is restricted to in-frame clones and leaves out a portion. This repertoire shows 15,000 to 20,000 clones, around 83% found once; its top ten account for 17%. Germline lookup yields CDR1 KGHSH and CDR2 LQKENI. Trimming cost V 4 bases and J 2 bases; bases outside gene matches: 4. The CDR3 spans 16 residues. These data come from a study of blood T cell repertoires in COVID-19. Sequenced material: peripheral blood. The receptor comes from a man between 65 and 85 years old with acute or convalescent COVID-19. The rearrangement uses TRBV18 and TRBJ2-3, with TRBD2 identical over 12 bases. The CDR3 here is CASSQGTSGFTDTQYF. In DNA form, the CDR3 reads TGTGCCAGCTCACAGGGGACTAGCGGGTTCACAGATACGCAGTATTTT.